This T cell receptor beta chain was sequenced in a study of post-analysis software for immune sequencing data. Findings of the study overall: Controls had significantly higher normalized Chao1 diversity than multiple sclerosis patients. Compared with controls, patients had more of five TRBV segments, including TRBV5-6, TRBV5-1 and TRBV20-1.

Unique molecular identifiers were present in the TCR beta cDNA libraries. It was from roughly 1 to 10 million T cells that about half a million cDNA molecules came. TCRdb used MiXCR to reprocess the PCR reads, holding one entry per CDR3 protein. Among about 540,000 distinct CDR3 sequences listed, around a third were seen once. Unmatched junction bases numbered 6, after V lost 7 bases and J lost 7 bases. The CDR3 runs to 13 residues. CDR1 is MNHEY, CDR2 SVGAGI, per germline. Turning to this clonotype: Its antigen is still unknown.

This sequence joins TRBV6-5 and TRBJ1-3; 8 nucleotides agree with TRBD1. The sample comprised blood. The source of this sequence is a girl aged 2-17 years with multiple sclerosis. CDR3 sequence reads: CASTRGQENTIYF. For the CDR3, the DNA is TGTGCCAGCACGAGGGGACAGGAGAACACCATATATTTT.